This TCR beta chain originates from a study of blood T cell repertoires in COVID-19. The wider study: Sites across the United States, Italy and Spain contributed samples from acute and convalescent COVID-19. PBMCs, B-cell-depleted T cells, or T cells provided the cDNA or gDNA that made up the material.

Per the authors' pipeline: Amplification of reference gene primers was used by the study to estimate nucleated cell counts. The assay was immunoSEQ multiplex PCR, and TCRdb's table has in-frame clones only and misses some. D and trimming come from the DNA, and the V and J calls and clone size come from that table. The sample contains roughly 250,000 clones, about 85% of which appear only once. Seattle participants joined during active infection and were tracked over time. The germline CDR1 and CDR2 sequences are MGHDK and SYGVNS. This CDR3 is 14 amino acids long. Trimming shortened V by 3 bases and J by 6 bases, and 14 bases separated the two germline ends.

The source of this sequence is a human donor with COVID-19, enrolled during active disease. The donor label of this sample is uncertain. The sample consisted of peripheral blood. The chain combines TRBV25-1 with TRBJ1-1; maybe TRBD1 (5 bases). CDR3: CASSDPSGLSEAFF. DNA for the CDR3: TGTGCCAGCAGTGACCCCTCAGGGCTATCTGAAGCTTTCTTT.